These 16 T cell receptor beta chains share one sample of origin, sequenced in a study of cytomegalovirus exposure and HLA in healthy donors. Primers for the PCR totalled 60 Vbeta and 13 Jbeta. TCRdb keeps only in-frame clones here, not all; method: immunoSEQ multiplex PCR. Of 180,000 or so clones in the sample, roughly 75% were seen once. The sample comprised PBMCs. The origin of the receptors is a woman aged 30 to 39 in good health and CMV-seronegative.

This rearrangement joins TRBV6-4 to TRBJ2-2; unclear D gene. V was shortened by 2 bases and J by 6 bases, with 7 bases between the two germline ends. Germline CDR1 MRHNA, CDR2 SNTAGT. The CDR3 loop spans 13 amino acids. The CDR3 DNA sequence: TGTGCCAGCAGTGACAGCGAGTCCGGGGAGCTGTTTTTT. Protein sequence: CASSDSESGELFF.

This clone was detected only a few times. The CDR3 region is CASGPGQLYGYTF. DNA of the CDR3: TGTGCCAGCGGACCGGGACAGCTATATGGCTACACCTTC. The chain has TRBV6-5 and TRBJ1-2; 7 positions agree with TRBD1. The V gene end was trimmed by 8 bases and the J gene end by 5 bases; junction bases not matched to a gene: 8. Germline V gene lookup returns CDR1 MNHEY and CDR2 SVGAGI. This CDR3 is 13 amino acids long.

The genes are TRBV5-6 and TRBJ2-7; 8 bases match TRBD1. The junction had 13 bases not matched to a gene; V was cut back by 4 bases and J by 4 bases. The V gene's germline CDR1 is SGHDT and CDR2 YYEEEE. The CDR3 length is 16 residues. For the CDR3, the DNA is TGTGCCAGCAGCCCGGTGGGAGGACAGGGTATGTACGAGCAGTACTTC. Translated: CASSPVGGQGMYEQYF.

CDR3 region: CASSLLGGQGVYEQYF. CDR3 nucleotides: TGTGCCAGCAGCTTGTTAGGGGGACAGGGGGTGTACGAGCAGTACTTC. V and J are TRBV5-5 and TRBJ2-7, with TRBD1 matching over 11 bases. V dropped 1 base and J dropped 4; count of bases not matched to a gene: 7. CDR3 length equals 16 residues. Germline-derived CDR1 and CDR2 are SGHKS and YYEKEE (reference sequence).

The chain combines TRBV29-1 with TRBJ2-3, with 13 bases that match TRBD2. With V trimmed by 7 bases and J by 4 bases, 2 bases remained unmatched. This CDR3 is 13 amino acids long. Germline lookup yields CDR1 SQVTM and CDR2 ANQGSEA. CDR3 in amino acids: CSAGTSGADTQYF. The CDR3 coding sequence is TGCAGCGCCGGGACTAGCGGGGCAGATACGCAGTATTTT.

This chain uses TRBV4-2 with TRBJ1-2; maybe TRBD1 (6 bases). The CDR3 length is 16 residues. V was cut by 0 bases and J by 1 base, with 12 bases left in between. Germline assignment: CDR1 LGHNA and CDR2 YNFKEQ. The CDR3 sequence is CASSQEARTVNYGYTF. The CDR3 DNA reads TGTGCCAGCAGCCAAGAGGCGAGGACAGTTAACTATGGCTACACCTTC.

The chain combines TRBV5-1 with TRBJ1-1; tentative D call: TRBD1 (5 bases). This CDR3 spans 15 amino acids. V was shortened by 4 bases and J by 1 base, with 14 bases between the two germline ends. The germline V gene encodes CDR1 SGHRS and CDR2 YFSETQ. The CDR3 is CASSLGIGANTEAFF. For the CDR3, the DNA is TGCGCCAGCAGCCTAGGGATTGGGGCGAACACTGAAGCTTTCTTT.

The chain joins TRBV5-5 to TRBJ2-7, with TRBD2 identical over 7 bases. Looked up from germline, CDR1 is SGHKS and CDR2 is YYEKEE (reference sequence). The V segment lost 4 bases and the J segment 3 bases; nucleotides outside the gene matches: 10. CDR3 length: 15 amino acids. The CDR3 DNA reads TGTGCCAGCAGCCCCTCCCCGACGGGAGGCTACGAGCAGTACTTC. This gives the protein CASSPSPTGGYEQYF.

The table lists this clone with a count of one. This chain joins TRBV30 and TRBJ1-4, with TRBD1 matching 7 bases. CDR1 is GTSNPN and CDR2 is SVGIG in the germline V gene (reference sequence). This CDR3 comprises 16 residues. V lost 2 bases to trimming and J lost 8 bases; unmatched junction nucleotides: 14. CDR3 bases: TGTGCCTGGAGTCCTAACACACAGGGGCTAAGGGAAAAACTGTTTTTT. It translates to CAWSPNTQGLREKLFF.

This rearrangement joins TRBV5-5 to TRBJ1-4; perhaps TRBD1 as D (6 bases). The length of the CDR3 is 15 residues. Germline V gene data show CDR1 as SGHKS and CDR2 as YYEKEE (reference sequence). With 4 bases removed from V and 6 bases from J, the gap between germline ends came to 16 bases. DNA for the CDR3: TGTGCCAGCAGCCCTTACGGGGGGCGGGATGAAAAACTGTTTTTT. Translating gives CASSPYGGRDEKLFF.

The rearrangement joins TRBV4-2 to TRBJ2-5; D might be TRBD2 (6 bases). CDR1 is LGHNA, CDR2 YNFKEQ, per germline. V was trimmed by 4 bases and J by 1 base, leaving 13 bases between them. This CDR3 is built from 15 residues. CDR3 protein: CASSLGLGGQETQYF. The CDR3 DNA follows: TGTGCCAGCAGCCTAGGACTGGGGGGCCAAGAGACCCAGTACTTC.

The rearrangement links TRBV28 to TRBJ1-3; 12 nucleotides line up with TRBD1. Germline V gene sequence: CDR1 MDHEN, CDR2 SYDVKM. The CDR3 sequence is 15 residues long. After removal of 10 bases from V and 2 bases from J, the junction contained 6 bases not matched to a gene. In nucleotides, the CDR3 is TGTGCCACCAACCGGGACAGGGGGCCTGGAAACACCATATATTTT. It specifies CATNRDRGPGNTIYF.

The gene calls are TRBV7-9 and TRBJ1-2, with 7 positions matching TRBD1. Trimming took 3 bases from V and 6 from J; bases not matched to a gene: 4. Germline CDR1 SEHNR, CDR2 FQNEAQ (reference sequence). The CDR3 extends over 13 amino acids. CDR3 amino acids: CASSLGQYDGYTF. In DNA form, the CDR3 reads TGTGCCAGCAGCTTGGGACAGTATGATGGCTACACCTTC.

V and J are TRBV6-5 and TRBJ2-3; 9 bases match TRBD2. Germline V CDR1 and CDR2: MNHEY, SVGAGI. The V and J ends lost 1 base and 4 bases, in that order; junction bases with no gene match: 6. The CDR3 loop spans 16 amino acids. CDR3 nucleotides: TGTGCCAGCAGTTACTTGGGCGGGGGGGCCCCAGATACGCAGTATTTT. Translated: CASSYLGGGAPDTQYF.

This chain uses TRBV7-6 with TRBJ2-7; the match to TRBD2 covers 12 bases. The germline CDR1 and CDR2 sequences are SGHVS and FNYEAQ. This CDR3 spans 14 amino acids. Trimming removed 7 bases from V and 6 bases from J; junction bases left unmatched: 7. The CDR3 DNA sequence: TGTGCCAGCACCATGACTAGCGGGGGACCCGAGCAGTACTTC. This codes for CASTMTSGGPEQYF. Filled out from reference TRBV7-6 and TRBJ2-7, the complete variable domain reads GAGVSQSPRYKVTKRGQDVALRCDPISGHVSLYWYRQALGQGPEFLTYFNYEAQQDKSGLPNDRFSAERPEGSISTLTIQRTEQRDSAMYRCASTMTSGGPEQYFGPGTRLTVT.

The genes are TRBV7-8 and TRBJ2-5; TRBD1 might be the D (6 bases). CDR1 and CDR2 (germline): SGHVS, FQNEAQ. Trimming pared 5 bases from V and 0 bases from J, leaving 13 bases between. This CDR3 has 15 residues. The CDR3 sequence: CASSPRQVYQETQYF. CDR3 DNA: TGTGCCAGCAGCCCCAGACAGGTCTACCAAGAGACCCAGTACTTC. Complete variable domain (other parts from reference TRBV7-8 and TRBJ2-5): GAGVSQSPRYKVAKRGQDVALRCDPISGHVSLFWYQQALGQGPEFLTYFQNEAQLDKSGLPSDRFFAERPEGSVSTLKIQRTQQEDSAVYLCASSPRQVYQETQYFGPGTRLLVL.